Below, one T cell receptor beta chain is given with its context. Its antigen is unidentified. The assay was immunoSEQ multiplex PCR, and TCRdb's table has in-frame clones only and misses some. The sample shows roughly 43,000 clones, around 86% of them seen only once. This sample is drawn from a study of OX40 agonist ivuxolimab in advanced cancers. Study information: Prior therapy, whether anti-PD-1, anti-PD-L1 or anti-CTLA-4, was allowed, and 35% to 40% had some. Study results and caveats: Clones of CD4+ and CD8+ blood T cells grew by week 6 at doses of 0.1 to 3.0 mg/kg. Expanded clones belonging to CD8+ T cells outnumbered, on average, those of CD4+.

The sequence derives from an adult with an advanced solid tumor such as melanoma, head and neck, liver or kidney cancer. Sample: CD4+ or CD8+ T cells sorted from blood, taken in a trial of the OX40 agonist ivuxolimab.

CDR3 coding DNA: TGTGCCAGCAGTGCCCAAAGGGACAGGGCAGGTGGCTACACCTTC. Amino acids: CASSAQRDRAGGYTF. The J gene is TRBJ1-2, the V gene TRBV6-1; 9 bases map to TRBD1. This CDR3 has 15 amino acids. Germline-derived CDR1 and CDR2 are MNHNS and SASEGT. The V segment lost 4 bases and the J segment 7 bases; nucleotides outside the gene matches: 10.